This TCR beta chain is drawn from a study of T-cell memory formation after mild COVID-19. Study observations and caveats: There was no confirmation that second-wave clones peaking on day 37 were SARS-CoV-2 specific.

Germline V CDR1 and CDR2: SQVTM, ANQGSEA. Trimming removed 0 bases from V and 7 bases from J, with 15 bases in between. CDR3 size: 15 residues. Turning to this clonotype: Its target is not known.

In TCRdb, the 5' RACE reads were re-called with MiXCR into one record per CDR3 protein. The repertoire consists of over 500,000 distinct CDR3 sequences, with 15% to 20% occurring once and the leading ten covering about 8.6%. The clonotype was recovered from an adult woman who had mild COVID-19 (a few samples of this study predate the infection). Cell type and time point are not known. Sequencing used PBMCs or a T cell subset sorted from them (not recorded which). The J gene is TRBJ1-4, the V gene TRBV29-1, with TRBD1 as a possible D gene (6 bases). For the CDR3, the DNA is TGCAGCGTTGAAGATCGAGGACAGTCGGTTGAAAAACTGTTTTTT. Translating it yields CSVEDRGQSVEKLFF.